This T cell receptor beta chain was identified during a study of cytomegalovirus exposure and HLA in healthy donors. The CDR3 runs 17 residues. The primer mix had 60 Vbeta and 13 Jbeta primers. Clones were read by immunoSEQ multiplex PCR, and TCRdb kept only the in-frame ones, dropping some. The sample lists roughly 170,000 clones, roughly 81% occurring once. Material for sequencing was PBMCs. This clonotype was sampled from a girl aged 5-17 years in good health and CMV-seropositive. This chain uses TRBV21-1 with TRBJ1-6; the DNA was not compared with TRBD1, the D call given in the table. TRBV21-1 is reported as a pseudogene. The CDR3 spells CASSKVRTGASNSPLHF. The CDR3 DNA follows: TGTGCCAGCAGCAAAGTCCGGACAGGGGCAAGTAATTCACCCCTCCACTTT.